These T cell receptor beta chains were read from a single sample in a study of beta chain features in type 1 diabetes. Clones were read by immunoSEQ multiplex PCR, and TCRdb kept only the in-frame ones, dropping some. The data contain 160,000 or so clones, around 8.4% of them singletons. The sequenced sample consisted of central memory CD4+ T cells from blood. These receptors were obtained from a woman aged 18-35 years with type 1 diabetes. Both conserved end residues are part of each CDR3. Each record gives: clone size, J gene, D gene, V gene, CDR3 length, CDR3 DNA, CDR3 protein. A D gene is named only where the DNA matches it firmly. The size of a clone is reported for some rows only, either as once, few or many, or as a class for expanded clones.

size: many
J: TRBJ2-1
D: NA
V: TRBV7-9
length: 15
DNA: TGTGCCAGCAGCTTACACGGGGTGTCCTACAATGAGCAGTTCTTC
CDR3: CASSLHGVSYNEQFF

size: few
J: TRBJ2-3
D: NA
V: TRBV7-2
length: 13
DNA: TGTGCCAGCTGCCGGGGGGCGGTAGATACGCAGTATTTT
CDR3: CASCRGAVDTQYF

size: few
J: TRBJ2-5
D: NA
V: TRBV7-9
length: 14
DNA: TGTGCCAGCAGCTCGTTGGGAGGCGGGGAGACCCAGTACTTC
CDR3: CASSSLGGGETQYF

size: NA
J: TRBJ2-5
D: TRBD1
V: TRBV6-5
length: 14
DNA: TGTGCCAGCAGTTATGGGACAGGGCAAGAGACCCAGTACTTC
CDR3: CASSYGTGQETQYF

size: NA
J: TRBJ2-1
D: TRBD2
V: TRBV4-2
length: 18
DNA: TGTGCCAGCAGCCAAGTCCCCGGGACTAGCGGGAGTGTCAATGAGCAGTTCTTC
CDR3: CASSQVPGTSGSVNEQFF

size: few
J: TRBJ2-3
D: NA
V: TRBV14
length: 16
DNA: TGTGCCAGCAGCCCCCTGGGGAGGCAGGGCACAGATACGCAGTATTTT
CDR3: CASSPLGRQGTDTQYF

size: NA
J: TRBJ2-1
D: NA
V: TRBV5-1
length: 15
DNA: TGCGCCAGCAGCTTGGCGGGGGTCCAAGGTAATGAGCAGTTCTTC
CDR3: CASSLAGVQGNEQFF

size: NA
J: TRBJ2-1
D: TRBD2
V: TRBV14
length: 15
DNA: TGTGCCAGCAGCGTCGGGGGGACTCCAGTTCGTGAGCAGTTCTTC
CDR3: CASSVGGTPVREQFF

size: NA
J: TRBJ2-5
D: NA
V: TRBV29-1
length: 15
DNA: TGCAGCGCGCGCCGGGACACAAACCCTCAAGAGACCCAGTACTTC
CDR3: CSARRDTNPQETQYF

size: few
J: TRBJ2-7
D: NA
V: TRBV4-1
length: 14
DNA: TGCGCCAGCAGCCAAGATCTACAGGCTTACGAGCAGTACTTC
CDR3: CASSQDLQAYEQYF

size: NA
J: TRBJ1-5
D: NA
V: TRBV7-2
length: 14
DNA: TGTGCCAGCAGCTTTGACACCAACAATCAGCCCCAGCATTTT
CDR3: CASSFDTNNQPQHF

size: few
J: TRBJ2-3
D: NA
V: TRBV28
length: 16
DNA: TGTGCCAGCAGTTTTACGATCGGAGGATTCACAGATACGCAGTATTTT
CDR3: CASSFTIGGFTDTQYF

size: NA
J: TRBJ2-2
D: NA
V: TRBV5-4
length: 15
DNA: TGTGCCAGCAGCTTACTCGAGGGAGCGGGCGGGGAGCTGTTTTTT
CDR3: CASSLLEGAGGELFF

size: NA
J: TRBJ2-1
D: NA
V: TRBV7-2
length: 14
DNA: TGTGCCAGCAGCTTAGGTGGCAGCTACAATGAGCAGTTCTTC
CDR3: CASSLGGSYNEQFF

size: few
J: TRBJ2-5
D: TRBD1
V: TRBV7-9
length: 14
DNA: TGTGCCAGCAGCCGAGGACAGGGTGGAGAGACCCAGTACTTC
CDR3: CASSRGQGGETQYF

size: NA
J: TRBJ2-5
D: NA
V: TRBV6-5
length: 14
DNA: TGTGCCATCAGTGAGTCTAACAGAAAAGAGACCCAGTACTTC
CDR3: CAISESNRKETQYF

size: few
J: TRBJ2-2
D: TRBD2
V: TRBV5-4
length: 15
DNA: TGTGCCAGCAGCTTTCTAGCGGGGATCACCGGGGAGCTGTTTTTT
CDR3: CASSFLAGITGELFF

size: few
J: TRBJ2-1
D: NA
V: TRBV6-5
length: 15
DNA: TGTGCCAGCAAAACGGACACCAATTCCTACAATGAGCAGTTCTTC
CDR3: CASKTDTNSYNEQFF

size: NA
J: TRBJ1-1
D: NA
V: TRBV18
length: 14
DNA: TGTGCCAGCTCACCGAGGACAGCGAACACTGAAGCTTTCTTT
CDR3: CASSPRTANTEAFF

size: few
J: TRBJ2-2
D: TRBD1
V: TRBV6-5
length: 15
DNA: TGTGCCAGCAGGACCCTACAGGGGGCCATCGGGGAGCTGTTTTTT
CDR3: CASRTLQGAIGELFF

size: NA
J: TRBJ2-3
D: TRBD2
V: TRBV7-2
length: 15
DNA: TGTGCCAGCAGCTCGCCGGGCAGCGGGAGTAATACGCAGTATTTT
CDR3: CASSSPGSGSNTQYF

size: few
J: TRBJ2-4
D: NA
V: TRBV5-1
length: 14
DNA: TGCGCCAGCAGCCCGGTACAGGGCATAAACATTCAGTACTTC
CDR3: CASSPVQGINIQYF

size: many
J: TRBJ2-3
D: NA
V: TRBV29-1
length: 14
DNA: TGCAGCGTTCCTTTTGGAGGAAACACAGATACGCAGTATTTT
CDR3: CSVPFGGNTDTQYF

size: NA
J: TRBJ2-1
D: TRBD1
V: TRBV14
length: 15
DNA: TGTGCCAGCAGCCCCCTGGGACAGGCCCGATCTGAGCAGTTCTTC
CDR3: CASSPLGQARSEQFF

size: NA
J: TRBJ1-2
D: NA
V: TRBV7-2
length: 13
DNA: TGTGCCAGCAGCTCCGGGACAACCTATGGCTACACCTTC
CDR3: CASSSGTTYGYTF

size: NA
J: TRBJ2-1
D: NA
V: TRBV12-5
length: 13
DNA: TGTGCTAGTGCAACGCTGGGAAGTAGCGTGCAGTTCTTC
CDR3: CASATLGSSVQFF

size: few
J: TRBJ1-1
D: NA
V: TRBV4-2
length: 15
DNA: TGTGCCAGCAGCCTGGCCCTCGGGGGAATGACTGAAGCTTTCTTT
CDR3: CASSLALGGMTEAFF

size: few
J: TRBJ2-2
D: NA
V: TRBV4-1
length: 17
DNA: TGCGCCAGCAGCCAAGCTGGGGACTGGGGCAACACCGGGGAGCTGTTTTTT
CDR3: CASSQAGDWGNTGELFF

size: few
J: TRBJ2-2
D: NA
V: TRBV7-9
length: 14
DNA: TGTGCCAGCAGCTTTCTGGGGAGCACCGGGGAGCTGTTTTTT
CDR3: CASSFLGSTGELFF

size: NA
J: TRBJ1-6
D: NA
V: TRBV11-2
length: 15
DNA: TGTGCCAGCAGCTTCGAGACGGGTGATAATTCACCCCTCCACTTT
CDR3: CASSFETGDNSPLHF

size: few
J: TRBJ2-6
D: TRBD1
V: TRBV19
length: 16
DNA: TGTGCCAGTAGTAGGCAGACAGGGTCCGGGGCCAACGTCCTGACTTTC
CDR3: CASSRQTGSGANVLTF

size: few
J: TRBJ1-2
D: NA
V: TRBV7-9
length: 12
DNA: TGCGCCAGCAGCCAGAATAACTATGGCTACACCTTC
CDR3: CASSQNNYGYTF

size: NA
J: TRBJ2-3
D: TRBD2
V: TRBV29-1
length: 15
DNA: TGCAGCGTTGAGTTGGCGGGAGGGCCAGGGGATACGCAGTATTTT
CDR3: CSVELAGGPGDTQYF

size: few
J: TRBJ2-5
D: TRBD1
V: TRBV6-5
length: 14
DNA: TGTGCCAGCAGTCGCGCACAGGGGCGAGAGACCCAGTACTTC
CDR3: CASSRAQGRETQYF

size: NA
J: TRBJ1-5
D: TRBD1
V: TRBV7-2
length: 15
DNA: TGTGCCAGCAGCCCTGGGACAGGGGAGTATCAGCCCCAGCATTTT
CDR3: CASSPGTGEYQPQHF

size: few
J: TRBJ1-2
D: TRBD1
V: TRBV10-3
length: 16
DNA: TGTGCCATCAGACCCGGGACAGGGTCGGATTCGGTTGGCTACACCTTC
CDR3: CAIRPGTGSDSVGYTF

size: NA
J: TRBJ1-2
D: NA
V: TRBV4-3
length: 15
DNA: TGCGCCAGCAGCCAACCCGGGGAGGGTCTAGGTGGCTACACCTTC
CDR3: CASSQPGEGLGGYTF

size: few
J: TRBJ2-5
D: NA
V: TRBV7-2
length: 12
DNA: TGTGCCAGCAGCCGACTAGGGGAGACCCAGTACTTC
CDR3: CASSRLGETQYF

size: few
J: TRBJ2-4
D: NA
V: TRBV5-6
length: 15
DNA: TGTGCCAGCAGCTTGCGCCAGATAGCCAAAAACATTCAGTACTTC
CDR3: CASSLRQIAKNIQYF

size: few
J: TRBJ2-3
D: TRBD2
V: TRBV7-6
length: 16
DNA: TGTGCCAGCAGCTTAGGCGGCGCGGGAGCAGGAGATACGCAGTATTTT
CDR3: CASSLGGAGAGDTQYF

size: few
J: TRBJ1-2
D: NA
V: TRBV6-5
length: 14
DNA: TGTGCCAGCAGCCAGACGGGTTCTAACTATGGCTACACCTTC
CDR3: CASSQTGSNYGYTF

size: few
J: TRBJ2-1
D: TRBD2
V: TRBV11-2
length: 14
DNA: TGTGCCAGCAGCGCCCGGGAGGTATACAATGAGCAGTTCTTC
CDR3: CASSAREVYNEQFF

size: NA
J: TRBJ1-3
D: NA
V: TRBV19
length: 12
DNA: TGTGCCAGCCAGGGTTCTGGAAACACCATATATTTT
CDR3: CASQGSGNTIYF

size: few
J: TRBJ2-3
D: NA
V: TRBV2
length: 13
DNA: TGTGCCAGCAGTGAATGGCAGGCAGATACGCAGTATTTT
CDR3: CASSEWQADTQYF

size: NA
J: TRBJ1-2
D: TRBD1
V: TRBV29-1
length: 14
DNA: TGCAGCGCGGGAGGACAGGGGGCTAACTATGGCTACACCTTC
CDR3: CSAGGQGANYGYTF

size: few
J: TRBJ2-2
D: NA
V: TRBV5-1
length: 15
DNA: TGCGCCAGCATTTGGGGCCCCGGCGACACCGGGGAGCTGTTTTTT
CDR3: CASIWGPGDTGELFF

size: few
J: TRBJ1-2
D: TRBD1
V: TRBV27
length: 13
DNA: TGTGCCAGCAGTCTCACAGGGGGCTATGGCTACACCTTC
CDR3: CASSLTGGYGYTF

size: few
J: TRBJ2-5
D: TRBD2
V: TRBV28
length: 17
DNA: TGTGCCAGCAAGAGGACGGCGGGAGGGCCGGGGGGAGAGACCCAGTACTTC
CDR3: CASKRTAGGPGGETQYF

size: few
J: TRBJ1-2
D: NA
V: TRBV18
length: 14
DNA: TGTGCCAGCTCAACGACAGGTGTGGGCTATGGCTACACCTTC
CDR3: CASSTTGVGYGYTF

size: few
J: TRBJ1-5
D: NA
V: TRBV29-1
length: 13
DNA: TGCAGCGTTGAGGAGAATAGCAATCAGCCCCAGCATTTT
CDR3: CSVEENSNQPQHF

size: NA
J: TRBJ2-4
D: TRBD2
V: TRBV7-2
length: 13
DNA: TGTGCCAGCGGAGAAGGACGGGGGGACATTCAGTACTTC
CDR3: CASGEGRGDIQYF

size: few
J: TRBJ2-1
D: NA
V: TRBV19
length: 15
DNA: TGTGCCAGTAGTATTGGGTGGGGGGGCTCCAATGAGCAGTTCTTC
CDR3: CASSIGWGGSNEQFF

size: few
J: TRBJ1-2
D: NA
V: TRBV7-3
length: 14
DNA: TGTGCCAGCAGCTTACTTGTGGGGCCCTATGGCTACACCTTC
CDR3: CASSLLVGPYGYTF

size: few
J: TRBJ1-1
D: NA
V: TRBV6-5
length: 15
DNA: TGTGCCAGCAGTGTTCGTAGCAGGGAGGACACTGAAGCTTTCTTT
CDR3: CASSVRSREDTEAFF

size: few
J: TRBJ1-5
D: TRBD1
V: TRBV27
length: 16
DNA: TGTGCCAGCAGTTTATTCGGGACAGATAGCAATCAGCCCCAGCATTTT
CDR3: CASSLFGTDSNQPQHF

size: NA
J: TRBJ2-3
D: NA
V: TRBV28
length: 14
DNA: TGTGCCAGCAGATCCACTACAGGGACAGATACGCAGTATTTT
CDR3: CASRSTTGTDTQYF

size: few
J: TRBJ1-1
D: TRBD1
V: TRBV2
length: 13
DNA: TGTGCCAGCGGGCCGGACAGGGCGGGTGAAGCTTTCTTT
CDR3: CASGPDRAGEAFF

size: few
J: TRBJ1-1
D: NA
V: TRBV30
length: 16
DNA: TGTGCCTGGAGCCCACTCGGGGGGAACATGAACACTGAAGCTTTCTTT
CDR3: CAWSPLGGNMNTEAFF